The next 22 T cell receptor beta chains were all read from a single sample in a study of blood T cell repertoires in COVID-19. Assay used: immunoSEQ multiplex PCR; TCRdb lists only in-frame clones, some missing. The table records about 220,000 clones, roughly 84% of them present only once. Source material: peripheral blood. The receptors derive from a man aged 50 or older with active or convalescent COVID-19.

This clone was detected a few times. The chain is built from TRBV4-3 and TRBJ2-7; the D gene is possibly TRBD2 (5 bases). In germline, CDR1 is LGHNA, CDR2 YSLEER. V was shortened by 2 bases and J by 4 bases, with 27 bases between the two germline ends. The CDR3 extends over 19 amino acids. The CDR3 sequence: CASSQIQGIPGRVFYEQYV. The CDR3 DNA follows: TGCGCCAGCAGCCAAATTCAAGGAATTCCCGGGCGGGTTTTTTACGAGCAGTACGTC.

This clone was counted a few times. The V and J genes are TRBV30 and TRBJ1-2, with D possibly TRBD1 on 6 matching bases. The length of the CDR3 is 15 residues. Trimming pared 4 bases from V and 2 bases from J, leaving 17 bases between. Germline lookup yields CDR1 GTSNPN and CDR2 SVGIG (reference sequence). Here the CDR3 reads CAWTPGQNTNYGYTF. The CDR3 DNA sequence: TGTGCCTGGACCCCAGGACAGAATACCAACTATGGCTACACCTTC.

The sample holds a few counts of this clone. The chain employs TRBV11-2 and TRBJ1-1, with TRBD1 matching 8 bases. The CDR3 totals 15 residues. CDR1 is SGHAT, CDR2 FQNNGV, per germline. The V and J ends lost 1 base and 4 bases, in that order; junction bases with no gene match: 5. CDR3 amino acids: CASSLAQGARTEAFF. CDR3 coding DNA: TGTGCCAGCAGCTTAGCGCAGGGGGCCCGCACTGAAGCTTTCTTT.

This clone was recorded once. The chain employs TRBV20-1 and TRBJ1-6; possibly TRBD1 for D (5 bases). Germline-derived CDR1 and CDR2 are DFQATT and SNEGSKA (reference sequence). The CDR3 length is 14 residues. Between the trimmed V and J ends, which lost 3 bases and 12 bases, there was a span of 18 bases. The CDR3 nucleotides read TGCAGTGCTAGTCCTCCAACCGGGGGTGGACCCCTCCACTTT. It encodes CSASPPTGGGPLHF.

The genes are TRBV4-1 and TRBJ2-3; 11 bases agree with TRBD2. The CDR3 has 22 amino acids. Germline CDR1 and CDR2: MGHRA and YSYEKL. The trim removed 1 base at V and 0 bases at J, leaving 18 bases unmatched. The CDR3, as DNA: TGCGCCAGCAGCCAAGCGGGATTTTTTGGGGCTAGCGGGGGGCAAAGCACAGATACGCAGTATTTT. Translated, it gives CASSQAGFFGASGGQSTDTQYF.

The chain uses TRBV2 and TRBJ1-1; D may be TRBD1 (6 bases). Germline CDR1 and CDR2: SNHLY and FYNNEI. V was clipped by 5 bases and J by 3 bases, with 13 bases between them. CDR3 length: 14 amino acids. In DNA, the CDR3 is TGTGCCAGCAGTCAACAGGGAAGGGACACTGAAGCTTTCTTT. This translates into CASSQQGRDTEAFF.

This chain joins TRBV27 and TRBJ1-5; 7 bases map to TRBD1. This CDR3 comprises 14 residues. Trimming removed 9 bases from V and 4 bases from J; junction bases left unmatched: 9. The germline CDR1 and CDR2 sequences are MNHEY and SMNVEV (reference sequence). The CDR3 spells CASADRDGNQPQHF. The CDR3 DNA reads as TGTGCCAGTGCCGACAGGGATGGAAATCAGCCCCAGCATTTT.

The CDR3 here is CATQGAIFPEAFF. The CDR3 nucleotides read TGTGCCACCCAGGGGGCGATTTTCCCTGAAGCTTTCTTT. The V call is TRBV28, the J call TRBJ1-1; TRBD1 matches at 8 bases. CDR1 and CDR2 from the germline V gene are MDHEN and SYDVKM. The CDR3 spans 13 residues. Trimming took 10 bases from V and 6 from J; bases not matched to a gene: 10.

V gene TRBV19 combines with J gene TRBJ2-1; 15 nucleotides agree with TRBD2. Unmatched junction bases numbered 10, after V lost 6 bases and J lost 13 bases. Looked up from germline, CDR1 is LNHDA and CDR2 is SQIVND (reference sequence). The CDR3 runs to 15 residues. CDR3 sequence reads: CASRSSGLAGGPQFF. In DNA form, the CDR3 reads TGTGCCAGTAGATCCTCAGGACTAGCGGGGGGGCCTCAGTTCTTC.

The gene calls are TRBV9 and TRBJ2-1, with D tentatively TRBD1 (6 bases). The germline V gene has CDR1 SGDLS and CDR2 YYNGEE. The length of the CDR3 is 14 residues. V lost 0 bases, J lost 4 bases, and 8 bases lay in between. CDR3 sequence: CASSVADSYNEQFF. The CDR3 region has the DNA TGTGCCAGCAGCGTAGCGGACAGTTACAATGAGCAGTTCTTC. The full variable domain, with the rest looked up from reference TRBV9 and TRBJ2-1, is DSGVTQTPKHLITATGQRVTLRCSPRSGDLSVYWYQQSLDQGLQFLIQYYNGEERAKGNILERFSAQQFPDLHSELNLSSLELGDSALYFCASSVADSYNEQFFGPGTRLTVL.

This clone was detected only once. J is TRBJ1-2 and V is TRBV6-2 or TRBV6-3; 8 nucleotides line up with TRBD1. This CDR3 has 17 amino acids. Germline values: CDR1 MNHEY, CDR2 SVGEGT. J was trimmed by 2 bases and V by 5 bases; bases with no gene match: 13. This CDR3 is CASSPRYLNRGNYGYTF. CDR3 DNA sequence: TGTGCCAGCAGTCCCCGTTATTTGAACAGGGGGAACTATGGCTACACCTTC.

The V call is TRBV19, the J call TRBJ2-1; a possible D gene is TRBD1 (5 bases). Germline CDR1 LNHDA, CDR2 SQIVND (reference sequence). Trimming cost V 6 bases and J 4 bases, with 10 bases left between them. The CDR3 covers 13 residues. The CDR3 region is CASSLQVYNEQFF. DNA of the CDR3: TGTGCCAGTAGCCTACAGGTTTACAATGAGCAGTTCTTC.

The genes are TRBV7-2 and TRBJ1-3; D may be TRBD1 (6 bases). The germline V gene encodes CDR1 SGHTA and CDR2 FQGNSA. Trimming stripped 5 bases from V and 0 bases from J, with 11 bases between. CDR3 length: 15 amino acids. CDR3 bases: TGTGCCAGCAGCAATCGACAGGTCTCTGGAAACACCATATATTTT. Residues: CASSNRQVSGNTIYF.

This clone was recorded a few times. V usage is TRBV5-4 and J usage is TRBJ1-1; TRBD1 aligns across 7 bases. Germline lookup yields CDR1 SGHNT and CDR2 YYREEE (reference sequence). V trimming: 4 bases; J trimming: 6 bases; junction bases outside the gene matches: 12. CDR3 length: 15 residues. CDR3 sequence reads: CASSGLEGAFAEAFF. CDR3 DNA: TGTGCCAGCAGCGGCCTGGAGGGGGCTTTTGCTGAAGCTTTCTTT.

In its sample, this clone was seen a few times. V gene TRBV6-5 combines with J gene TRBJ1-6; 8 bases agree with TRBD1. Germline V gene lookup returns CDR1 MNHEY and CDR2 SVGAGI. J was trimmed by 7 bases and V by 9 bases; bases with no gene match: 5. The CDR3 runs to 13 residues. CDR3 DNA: TGTGCCAGTACAGGGGGAGGGAATTCACCCCTCCACTTT. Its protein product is CASTGGGNSPLHF.

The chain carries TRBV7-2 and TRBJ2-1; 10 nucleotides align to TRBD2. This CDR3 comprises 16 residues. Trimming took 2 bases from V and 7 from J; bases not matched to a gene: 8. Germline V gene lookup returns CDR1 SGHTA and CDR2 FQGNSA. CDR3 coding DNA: TGTGCCAGCAGCTTAACTAGCGGGGCATCGAAGAATGAGCAGTTCTTC. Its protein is CASSLTSGASKNEQFF.

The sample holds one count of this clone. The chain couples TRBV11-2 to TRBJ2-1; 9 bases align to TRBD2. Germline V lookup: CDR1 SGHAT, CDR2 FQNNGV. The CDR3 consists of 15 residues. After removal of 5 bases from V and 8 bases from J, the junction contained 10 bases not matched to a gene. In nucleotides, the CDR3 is TGTGCCAGCAGCCGTAGCGGGGGTTCTTGGGATGAGCAGTTCTTC. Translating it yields CASSRSGGSWDEQFF.

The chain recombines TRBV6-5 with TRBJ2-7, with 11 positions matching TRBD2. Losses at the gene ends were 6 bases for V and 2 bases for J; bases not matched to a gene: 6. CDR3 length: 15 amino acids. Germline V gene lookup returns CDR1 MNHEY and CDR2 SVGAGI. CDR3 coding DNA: TGTGCCAGCAGCCCGGGGACTAGCGGAACCTACGAGCAGTACTTC. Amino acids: CASSPGTSGTYEQYF.

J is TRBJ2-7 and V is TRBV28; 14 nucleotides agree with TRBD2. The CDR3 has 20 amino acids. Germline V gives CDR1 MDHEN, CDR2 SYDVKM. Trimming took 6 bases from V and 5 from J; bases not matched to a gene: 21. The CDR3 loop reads CASSRSAASGLAGASHEQYF. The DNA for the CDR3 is TGTGCCAGCAGCCGATCAGCTGCCTCGGGACTAGCGGGAGCTAGCCACGAGCAGTACTTC.

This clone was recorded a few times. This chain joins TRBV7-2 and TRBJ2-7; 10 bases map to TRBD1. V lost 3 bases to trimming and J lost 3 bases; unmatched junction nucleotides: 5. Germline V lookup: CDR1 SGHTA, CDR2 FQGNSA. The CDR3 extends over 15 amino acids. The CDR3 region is CASSLATGGNYEQYF. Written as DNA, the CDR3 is TGTGCCAGCAGCTTGGCGACAGGGGGCAACTACGAGCAGTACTTC.

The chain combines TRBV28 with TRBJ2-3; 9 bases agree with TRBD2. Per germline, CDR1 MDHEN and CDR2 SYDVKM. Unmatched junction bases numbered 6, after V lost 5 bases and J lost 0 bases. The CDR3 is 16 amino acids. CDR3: CASSPRLAVSTDTQYF. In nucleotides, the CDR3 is TGTGCCAGCAGTCCGCGACTAGCGGTAAGCACAGATACGCAGTATTTT.

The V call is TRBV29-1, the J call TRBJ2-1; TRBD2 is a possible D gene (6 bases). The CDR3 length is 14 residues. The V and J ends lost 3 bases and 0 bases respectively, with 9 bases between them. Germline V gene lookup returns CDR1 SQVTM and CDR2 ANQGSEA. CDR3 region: CSVDRDSSYNEQFF. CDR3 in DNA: TGCAGCGTTGACAGGGACTCCTCCTACAATGAGCAGTTCTTC.